These T cell receptor beta chains were read from a single sample in a study of T cells in localized non-small cell lung cancer. Sequenced by immunoSEQ multiplex PCR; TCRdb stores in-frame clones only, minus some. This table holds around 78,000 clones, 80% found once. Here the sequenced sample was peripheral blood, taken before any cancer treatment. The receptors shown here come from a female donor over 55 with stage I lung adenocarcinoma. Each CDR3 is given with its conserved first and last residue. A D gene is named only where the DNA matches it firmly. Expanded clones get a size class; other rows say once, few or many, or leave the size out.

clone size	V gene	J gene	D gene	CDR3 DNA	CDR3 protein
NA	TRBV27	TRBJ2-7	NA	TGTGCCAGCAGTTTATCGAGAGGGGACGAGCAGTACTTC	CASSLSRGDEQYF
NA	TRBV5-4	TRBJ2-5	NA	TGTGCCAGCAGCGCGACTAGGGGAGAGACCCAGTACTTC	CASSATRGETQYF
NA	TRBV6-5	TRBJ1-5	NA	TGTGCCAGCAGATCCGACAGGAATAGCAATCAGCCCCAGCATTTT	CASRSDRNSNQPQHF
NA	TRBV19	TRBJ2-2	TRBD2	TGTGCCAGTAGTAAATTAGCGGGAGGAACCGGGGAGCTGTTTTTT	CASSKLAGGTGELFF
few	TRBV12-5	TRBJ1-3	NA	TGTGCTAGTGTTTTGGGAAACACCATATATTTT	CASVLGNTIYF
NA	TRBV2	TRBJ2-2	NA	TGTGCCAGCAGAAAGACAGCAACCGGGGAGCTGTTTTTT	CASRKTATGELFF
few	TRBV9	TRBJ1-1	NA	TGTGCCAGCAGCGTACAGGCTGGGAACACTGAAGCTTTCTTT	CASSVQAGNTEAFF
NA	TRBV18	TRBJ2-1	NA	TGTGCCAGCTCACATGACCCCCTCGCCTACAATGAGCAGTTCTTC	CASSHDPLAYNEQFF
NA	TRBV10-3	TRBJ1-2	NA	TGTGCCATCAGTGGTACAGAACTAGCTAACTATGGCTACACCTTC	CAISGTELANYGYTF
once	TRBV6-6	TRBJ2-4	NA	TGTGCCAGCAGTCAGGCAGGGGGGGACCAAAACATTCAGTACTTC	CASSQAGGDQNIQYF
few	TRBV29-1	TRBJ2-7	NA	TGCAGCGTTGAAGGGGGGCACGAGCAGTACTTC	CSVEGGHEQYF
few	TRBV4-3	TRBJ1-1	NA	TGCGCCAGCAGCAACTCGGGGGGACTTGAAGCTTTCTTT	CASSNSGGLEAFF
once	TRBV7-2	TRBJ2-7	TRBD2	TGTGCCAGCAGCTTACCCCTAGCGGGAGGATCCTACGAGCAGTACTTC	CASSLPLAGGSYEQYF
NA	TRBV4-3	TRBJ2-3	NA	TGCGCCAGCAGCCAAAAGGAGGGGTACACGCAGTATTTT	CASSQKEGYTQYF
NA	TRBV10-1	TRBJ1-6	NA	TGCGCCAGCATGTATATGAGCTCCTATAATTCACCCCTCCACTTT	CASMYMSSYNSPLHF
NA	TRBV5-8	TRBJ2-4	TRBD2	TGTGCCAGCAGCTTTTTAGCGGGAGGGCTCAACATTCAGTACTTC	CASSFLAGGLNIQYF
NA	TRBV6-1	TRBJ1-3	TRBD1	TGTGCCAGCACCGAGACAGGGTCTGGAAACACCATATATTTT	CASTETGSGNTIYF
few	TRBV28	TRBJ1-2	NA	TGTGCCAGCAGTTCACTACAGGGCGTTAACTATGGCTACACCTTC	CASSSLQGVNYGYTF
NA	TRBV29-1	TRBJ1-1	NA	TGCAGCGTTGAATCTCTCTTGAATCCTGAAGCTTTCTTT	CSVESLLNPEAFF
NA	TRBV28	TRBJ1-2	TRBD1	TGTGCCAGCAGTTTAAACGGCAGGGGGCTTGGCTACACCTTC	CASSLNGRGLGYTF
NA	TRBV11-2	TRBJ2-7	NA	TGTGCCAGCAGCCCGCAGACGCAAGGGGAGCAGTACTTC	CASSPQTQGEQYF
NA	TRBV5-4	TRBJ1-5	NA	TGTGCCAGCAGCTTGGGGGGTAGCAATCAGCCCCAGCATTTT	CASSLGGSNQPQHF
NA	TRBV19	TRBJ1-5	NA	TGTGCCAGTAGCGCAGAGGGTAGGTCCAATCAGCCCCAGCATTTT	CASSAEGRSNQPQHF
NA	TRBV27	TRBJ1-2	NA	TGTGCCAGCAGTTTATCCACTTTACAGGGCGGCTATGGCTACACCTTC	CASSLSTLQGGYGYTF
NA	TRBV6-1	TRBJ2-7	TRBD1	TGTGCCACCACCGGGACAGGGGGCTACGAGCAGTACTTC	CATTGTGGYEQYF
NA	TRBV9	TRBJ1-1	NA	TGTGCCAGCAGCGTAGTTCCAGGGAACACTGAAGCTTTCTTT	CASSVVPGNTEAFF
NA	TRBV28	TRBJ1-1	NA	TGTGCCAGCAGTTTTAGACAGTTTGCTTTCTTT	CASSFRQFAFF
NA	TRBV6-6	TRBJ2-3	TRBD1	TGTGCCAGCAGTTACACCCAGGGGGCAACAGATACGCAGTATTTT	CASSYTQGATDTQYF
NA	TRBV6-5	TRBJ1-4	TRBD1	TGTGCCAGCAGTCGCACCGGGACAGGGGTAGAAAAACTGTTTTTT	CASSRTGTGVEKLFF
NA	TRBV11-2	TRBJ2-3	TRBD2	TGTGCCAGCAGCACCCCGATTGGGGGGGGGACAGATACGCAGTATTTT	CASSTPIGGGTDTQYF
NA	TRBV29-1	TRBJ2-2	NA	TGCAGCGTTCATAAAGGACCCCTGGGCGGGGAGCTGTTTTTT	CSVHKGPLGGELFF
NA	TRBV4-2	TRBJ1-3	NA	TGTGCCAGCAGCCAAGATGTAACATATTCTGGAAACACCATATATTTT	CASSQDVTYSGNTIYF
NA	TRBV7-7	TRBJ2-1	TRBD1	TGTGCTAGCAGCCCCGACCGGGACAGGTTCCACAATGAGCAGTTCTTC	CASSPDRDRFHNEQFF
NA	TRBV18	TRBJ1-3	NA	TGTGCCAGCTCACCACAAGTCGGGCCTGGAAACACCATATATTTT	CASSPQVGPGNTIYF
NA	TRBV19	TRBJ2-1	TRBD2	TGTGCCAGTAGTATAGACGGCGGGAGGAGCAATGAGCAGTTCTTC	CASSIDGGRSNEQFF
NA	TRBV19	TRBJ1-6	TRBD1	TGTGCCAGTAGGAGACAGGGAGGAAATCTCTCACCCCTCCACTTT	CASRRQGGNLSPLHF
NA	TRBV6-6	TRBJ2-2	NA	TGTGCCAGCAGCAACCTCCGCAGGGCCGGGGAGCTGTTTTTT	CASSNLRRAGELFF
NA	TRBV7-8	TRBJ2-5	NA	TGTGCCAGCAGCCCAGGGGGGGAAGAGACCCAGTACTTC	CASSPGGEETQYF
NA	TRBV28	TRBJ2-5	TRBD2	TGTGCCAGCAGTCCGGTACTAGCGGCGATAGGGGAGACCCAGTACTTC	CASSPVLAAIGETQYF
NA	TRBV12-5	TRBJ1-2	NA	TGTGCTAGTGGTTTGGTAACAAGTAACGGCTACACCTTC	CASGLVTSNGYTF
NA	TRBV28	TRBJ1-5	NA	TGTGCCAGCAGTTTAGGGCCGGTCAATCAGCCCCAGCATTTT	CASSLGPVNQPQHF
NA	TRBV5-6	TRBJ2-3	NA	TGTGCCAGCAGCTTGGAGGTGCCGGGGACGCAGTATTTT	CASSLEVPGTQYF
few	TRBV7-6	TRBJ1-4	NA	TGTGCCAGCAGCAAAGACCAAAATGAAAAACTGTTTTTT	CASSKDQNEKLFF
NA	TRBV29-1	TRBJ1-1	TRBD1	TGCAGCGCTATCACCCGGGGGACAGGGGTTAACACTGAAGCTTTCTTT	CSAITRGTGVNTEAFF
NA	TRBV18	TRBJ1-3	TRBD1	TGTGCCAGCTCACCCTCGACAGGGAGCTCTGGAAACACCATATATTTT	CASSPSTGSSGNTIYF
NA	TRBV15	TRBJ1-2	NA	TGTGCCACCAGCAGAGGGGGCGACCCCCAAGGGGGCTACACCTTC	CATSRGGDPQGGYTF
NA	TRBV15	TRBJ1-1	NA	TGTGCCACCAGCAGAGAGGGGGGACCGACAAGCCGAGCTTTCTTT	CATSREGGPTSRAFF
NA	TRBV5-1	TRBJ2-2	NA	TGCGCCAGCAGCATCCCGGGGAACACCGGGGAGCTGTTTTTT	CASSIPGNTGELFF
NA	TRBV6-5	TRBJ1-1	NA	TGTGCCAGCAGTTACTCAGCGATGAACACTGAAGCTTTCTTT	CASSYSAMNTEAFF
NA	TRBV6-1	TRBJ1-1	NA	TGTGCCAGCAGTACAGGACCGCGACCTGAAGCTTTCTTT	CASSTGPRPEAFF
NA	TRBV4-3	TRBJ1-1	NA	TGCGCCAGCAGCCAAGATGGCGTGAACACTGAAGCTTTCTTT	CASSQDGVNTEAFF
once	TRBV29-1	TRBJ2-3	NA	TGCAGCGTTGAAGATCGATCAAGCACAGATACGCAGTATTTT	CSVEDRSSTDTQYF
NA	TRBV27	TRBJ1-5	NA	TGTGCCAGCAGTTCGATTAGCAATCAGCCCCAGCATTTT	CASSSISNQPQHF
NA	TRBV15	TRBJ1-2	NA	TGTGCCACCAGCAGACGGGGATTTTATGGCTACACCTTC	CATSRRGFYGYTF